This T cell receptor (beta chain) was documented in a study of beta chain features in type 1 diabetes. Whole-study results and caveats: Individuals with type 1 diabetes displayed fewer insertions and more deletions at VDJ junctions.

Sorted populations all had greater than 95% purity. On this clone: Its specificity is not known.

The study reverse transcribed the entire isolated RNA, so it sequenced expressed TCRB transcripts. The table came from immunoSEQ multiplex PCR; TCRdb's copy has only in-frame clones and leaves some out. The table records 900,000 or so clones, about a sixth of them present only once. The CDR3 runs to 18 residues. V gave up 4 bases and J gave up 0 bases; unmatched junction bases: 10. Germline V lookup: CDR1 SGHVS, CDR2 FQNEAQ. This chain uses TRBV7-8 with TRBJ1-1; TRBD1 matches 11 bases. This sequence originates from a woman between 18 and 29 years old in good health. The sample was naive CD4+ T cells from blood. The CDR3, as DNA: TGTGCCAGCAGCTCCCTCCGAGGACAGGGGGCTATGAACACTGAAGCTTTCTTT. As protein: CASSSLRGQGAMNTEAFF.